A selection of T cell receptor beta chains follows, all from one sample in a study of cytomegalovirus exposure and HLA in healthy donors. The protocol was immunoSEQ multiplex PCR, while the TCRdb copy is restricted to in-frame clones and leaves out a portion. Of about 98,000 clones in the sample, more than 75% were seen once. The sequenced sample consisted of PBMCs. These receptors all stem from a man younger than 35 in good health and CMV-seropositive. The CDR3 runs from the conserved cysteine through the conserved F or W. A D gene is named only where the DNA matches it firmly. The listing skips clone size in some rows; elsewhere it reads once, few, many or a size class.

J,D,size,V,CDR3,DNA
TRBJ1-2,TRBD1,NA,TRBV5-1,CASSLGTVKPKTGYTF,TGCGCCAGCAGCTTAGGGACAGTGAAACCGAAGACTGGCTACACCTTC
TRBJ2-2,TRBD2,once,TRBV27,CASSLLLAGGNTGELFF,TGTGCCAGCAGTTTACTTCTAGCGGGAGGCAACACCGGGGAGCTGTTTTTT
TRBJ2-3,TRBD2,NA,TRBV6-5,CASSYFGGSPPDTQYF,TGTGCCAGCAGTTACTTCGGCGGGAGCCCCCCAGATACGCAGTATTTT
TRBJ2-6,NA,NA,TRBV13,CASSTLRGGAGANVLTF,TGTGCCAGCAGCACCCTACGCGGCGGGGCCGGGGCCAACGTCCTGACTTTC
TRBJ2-3,TRBD2,once,TRBV7-6,CASSLGPSGSSTDTQYF,TGTGCCAGCAGCTTAGGTCCTAGCGGGAGTTCGACAGATACGCAGTATTTT
TRBJ1-1,NA,NA,TRBV5-6,CASSSLQVTNTEAFF,TGTGCCAGCAGCTCGCTACAGGTGACGAACACTGAAGCTTTCTTT
TRBJ2-7,TRBD2,NA,TRBV10-3,CAIRRKKVAGVFEQYF,TGTGCCATCCGCCGAAAGAAGGTAGCGGGAGTTTTCGAGCAGTACTTC
TRBJ2-1,TRBD2,NA,TRBV4-1,CASSQFSGGGNNEQFF,TGCGCCAGCAGCCAATTTAGCGGGGGGGGAAACAATGAGCAGTTCTTC
TRBJ2-5,NA,NA,TRBV11-3,CASSLAVNQETQYF,TGTGCCAGCAGCTTAGCGGTTAACCAAGAGACCCAGTACTTC
TRBJ2-7,TRBD1,NA,TRBV9,CASSADSRTGALLF,TGTGCCAGCAGCGCAGATTCCAGGACAGGGGCGCTATTGTTC
TRBJ2-5,NA,NA,TRBV28,CASSFYRRQETQYF,TGTGCCAGCAGTTTTTACAGACGACAAGAGACCCAGTACTTC
TRBJ2-3,NA,NA,TRBV11-2,CASSSLRISGGSGTDTQYF,TGTGCCAGCAGCTCCCTTAGAATCTCGGGGGGCAGTGGAACAGATACGCAGTATTTT
TRBJ1-2,TRBD1,NA,TRBV6-1,CASSRGGGGYGYTF,TGTGCCAGCAGTCGAGGGGGCGGTGGTTATGGCTACACCTTC
TRBJ2-7,TRBD1,NA,TRBV7-2,CASSDRGTQEQYF,TGTGCCAGCAGTGACAGGGGTACTCAGGAGCAGTACTTC
TRBJ1-4,NA,NA,TRBV9,CASSPSTGGLNEKLFF,TGTGCCAGCAGCCCCAGTACGGGGGGCCTGAATGAAAAACTGTTTTTT
TRBJ1-5,TRBD1,NA,TRBV4-3,CASSQVLSRTGVNQPQHF,TGCGCCAGCAGCCAAGTTCTCAGTAGGACAGGGGTAAATCAGCCCCAGCATTTT
TRBJ2-5,TRBD2,NA,TRBV4-2,CASSGGSGGSLTQYF,TGTGCCAGCAGCGGGGGTAGCGGGGGCTCTTTGACCCAGTACTTC